These 29 T cell receptor beta chains came from one sample sequenced in a study of control samples from healthy donors and cancer patients. Only in-frame clones appear in the TCRdb table, and some are missing; sequencing was by immunoSEQ multiplex PCR. The repertoire includes around 140,000 clones, approximately 94% of them detected once, and 10% to 15% sits in the top ten. Sequenced: blood. Receptors originate from a man between 35 and 55 years old in good health.

A few counts support this clone. The chain is built from TRBV6-5 and TRBJ2-7, with TRBD1 matching 8 bases. V dropped 6 bases and J dropped 1; count of bases not matched to a gene: 5. Germline CDR1 is MNHEY and CDR2 is SVGAGI. The CDR3 is 14 residues long. Here the CDR3 DNA reads TGTGCCAGCAGCACGGACAGGGTATCCTACGAGCAGTACTTC. This translates into CASSTDRVSYEQYF.

V and J are TRBV6-5 and TRBJ1-1; a possible D gene is TRBD1 (5 bases). CDR1 MNHEY and CDR2 SVGAGI come from the germline V gene. The CDR3 contains 14 residues. V lost 5 bases and J 0 bases, leaving 10 bases between the germline ends. CDR3 in DNA: TGTGCCAGCAGTCCCTCAGGGATGAACACTGAAGCTTTCTTT. This gives the protein CASSPSGMNTEAFF.

The chain uses TRBV25-1 and TRBJ2-2, with unresolved D. The V end lost 0 bases, the J end lost 6 bases, and 11 bases lay between the germline ends. CDR3 size: 15 residues. CDR1 is MGHDK, CDR2 SYGVNS, per germline. The CDR3 loop reads CASSEYKGQSGELFF. Here the CDR3 DNA reads TGTGCCAGCAGTGAATATAAAGGCCAGTCCGGGGAGCTGTTTTTT.

This clone was counted a single time. The chain carries TRBV7-2 and TRBJ2-5, with TRBD2 matching 7 bases. CDR3 length: 14 amino acids. CDR1 SGHTA and CDR2 FQGNSA come from the germline V gene. J lost 2 bases, V lost 9 bases, and 9 bases had no gene match. This CDR3 reads CASRAGIYQETQYF. For the CDR3, the DNA is TGTGCCAGTCGAGCGGGGATCTATCAAGAGACCCAGTACTTC. Combining the CDR3 with reference TRBV7-2 and TRBJ2-5 gives the whole variable domain GAGVSQSPSNKVTEKGKDVELRCDPISGHTALYWYRQSLGQGLEFLIYFQGNSAPDKSGLPSDRFSAERTGGSVSTLTIQRTQQEDSAVYLCASRAGIYQETQYFGPGTRLLVL.

The gene calls are TRBV6-4 and TRBJ2-5, with 13 bases matching TRBD2. In germline, CDR1 is MRHNA, CDR2 SNTAGT. This CDR3 comprises 15 residues. After removal of 3 bases from V and 2 bases from J, the junction contained 0 bases not matched to a gene. Here the CDR3 reads CASSETSGGQETQYF. The CDR3 coding sequence is TGTGCCAGCAGTGAGACTAGCGGGGGGCAAGAGACCCAGTACTTC.

V usage is TRBV4-1 and J usage is TRBJ1-2; D may be TRBD1 (6 bases). The ends were cut back, 5 bases at V and 4 bases at J, with 8 bases in the middle. Germline assignment: CDR1 MGHRA and CDR2 YSYEKL. The CDR3 is 12 residues long. CDR3 amino acids: CASSFRGYGYTF. As DNA, the CDR3 is TGCGCCAGCAGCTTCAGGGGCTATGGCTACACCTTC.

The genes are TRBV9 and TRBJ2-3; 12 bases align to TRBD2. This CDR3 has 15 residues. V lost 4 bases and J lost 3; bases outside the gene matches: 3. Germline V gene lookup returns CDR1 SGDLS and CDR2 YYNGEE. CDR3 coding DNA: TGTGCCAGCAGCTCTAGCGGGGGGGCAACAGATACGCAGTATTTT. Translating it yields CASSSSGGATDTQYF. Together with reference TRBV9 and TRBJ2-3, the CDR3 gives the full variable domain: DSGVTQTPKHLITATGQRVTLRCSPRSGDLSVYWYQQSLDQGLQFLIQYYNGEERAKGNILERFSAQQFPDLHSELNLSSLELGDSALYFCASSSSGGATDTQYFGPGTRLTVL.

This clone has only one observation. The chain combines TRBV11-2 with TRBJ1-1, with a weak D call TRBD1 (6 bases). The germline CDR1 and CDR2 sequences are SGHAT and FQNNGV. This CDR3 has 14 amino acids. The V end lost 7 bases, the J end lost 7 bases, and 19 bases lay between the germline ends. The CDR3 loop is CASTFAGVSGEAFF. Here the CDR3 DNA reads TGTGCCAGCACCTTCGCAGGGGTTAGCGGTGAAGCTTTCTTT.

This clone appeared a single time. This chain uses TRBV14 with TRBJ1-1, with D uncertain. The CDR3 loop spans 13 amino acids. V lost 0 bases and J lost 6, with 8 bases in between. Germline CDR1 and CDR2: SGHDN and FVKESK. In nucleotides, the CDR3 is TGTGCCAGCAGCCAAGAAGGCATCCCTGAAGCTTTCTTT. Its translation is CASSQEGIPEAFF.

The chain uses TRBV4-1 and TRBJ1-5; D remains ambiguous. The CDR3 runs 16 residues. Trimming stripped 2 bases from V and 4 bases from J, with 15 bases between. Germline V gene data show CDR1 as MGHRA and CDR2 as YSYEKL. The DNA for the CDR3 is TGCGCCAGCAGCCAAAAAATGGGCCAGGTTAATCAGCCCCAGCATTTT. Translating gives CASSQKMGQVNQPQHF.

The chain uses TRBV27 and TRBJ2-3; 9 bases are shared with TRBD2. The germline gives CDR1 MNHEY, CDR2 SMNVEV (reference sequence). Unmatched junction bases numbered 8, after V lost 5 bases and J lost 5 bases. The CDR3 contains 15 residues. DNA of the CDR3: TGTGCCAGCAGTCGTACGGGACTAGCTGGAGATACGCAGTATTTT. This encodes CASSRTGLAGDTQYF.

This chain links TRBV11-2 with TRBJ2-4, with 9 positions matching TRBD2. Per germline, CDR1 SGHAT and CDR2 FQNNGV. The J segment lost 2 bases and the V segment lost 2 bases, leaving 4 bases of the junction unmatched. The CDR3 covers 16 residues. CDR3 region: CASSLTAGGSKNIQYF. In DNA form, the CDR3 reads TGTGCCAGCAGCTTAACAGCGGGAGGCTCCAAAAACATTCAGTACTTC.

The gene calls are TRBV15 and TRBJ1-4, with D maybe TRBD1 (5 bases). The CDR3 extends over 17 amino acids. The germline V and J ends were trimmed by 0 bases and 0 bases, with 11 bases remaining between them. Germline V gene data show CDR1 as LNHNV and CDR2 as YYDKDF (reference sequence). This CDR3 is CATSRERTFATNEKLFF. The CDR3 DNA reads TGTGCCACCAGCAGAGAAAGGACATTCGCAACTAATGAAAAACTGTTTTTT. Looking up the rest from reference TRBV15 and TRBJ1-4 gives the full variable domain: DAMVIQNPRYQVTQFGKPVTLSCSQTLNHNVMYWYQQKSSQAPKLLFHYYDKDFNNEADTPDNFQSRRPNTSFCFLDIRSPGLGDTAMYLCATSRERTFATNEKLFFGSGTQLSVL.

The chain recombines TRBV24-1 with TRBJ1-6; TRBD1 might be the D (6 bases). Trimming left V 12 bases short and J 3 bases short, with 20 bases between. The CDR3 consists of 16 residues. The germline V gene has CDR1 KGHDR and CDR2 SFDVKD. CDR3 amino acids: CARAGWGPLYNSPLHF. CDR3 DNA: TGTGCCCGGGCGGGATGGGGGCCGCTCTATAATTCACCCCTCCACTTT.

This chain connects TRBV28 to TRBJ1-5, with D maybe TRBD1 (5 bases). Trimming left V 3 bases short and J 1 base short, with 10 bases between. Germline CDR1 MDHEN, CDR2 SYDVKM. The length of the CDR3 is 15 residues. The CDR3 is CASSFEGSSNQPQHF. In DNA form, the CDR3 reads TGTGCCAGCAGTTTTGAGGGGTCCAGCAATCAGCCCCAGCATTTT. Full variable domain (rest looked up from reference TRBV28 and TRBJ1-5): DVKVTQSSRYLVKRTGEKVFLECVQDMDHENMFWYRQDPGLGLRLIYFSYDVKMKEKGDIPEGYSVSREKKERFSLILESASTNQTSMYLCASSFEGSSNQPQHFGDGTRLSIL.

The chain recombines TRBV9 with TRBJ2-7; D perhaps matches TRBD2 (5 bases). CDR1 is SGDLS and CDR2 is YYNGEE in the germline V gene. V lost 0 bases, J lost 6 bases, and 13 bases lay in between. The CDR3 runs to 14 residues. CDR3 in DNA: TGTGCCAGCAGCGTAGGAGGAGGCTTGAGCGAGCAGTACTTC. This sequence encodes CASSVGGGLSEQYF.

The chain carries TRBV27 and TRBJ1-6; tentative D call: TRBD1 (5 bases). This CDR3 has 15 residues. The germline CDR1 and CDR2 sequences are MNHEY and SMNVEV (reference sequence). V was clipped by 4 bases and J by 3 bases, with 10 bases between them. CDR3 region: CASSYGRDYNSPLHF. In DNA, the CDR3 is TGTGCCAGCAGTTACGGCAGGGACTATAATTCACCCCTCCACTTT.

V usage is TRBV28 and J usage is TRBJ1-3; weak D call: TRBD1 (5 bases). The CDR3 extends over 16 amino acids. V dropped 4 bases and J dropped 0 bases, with 13 bases sitting between them. Looked up from germline, CDR1 is MDHEN and CDR2 is SYDVKM. CDR3 residues: CASSSTGRISGNTIYF. CDR3 coding DNA: TGTGCCAGCAGTTCAACGGGACGTATCTCTGGAAACACCATATATTTT.

The rearrangement joins TRBV6-1 to TRBJ2-3; 13 bases are a match to TRBD2. This CDR3 has 16 residues. Germline values: CDR1 MNHNS, CDR2 SASEGT. The ends lost 4 bases at V and 4 bases at J; junction bases unmatched: 5. The CDR3 sequence: CASSGRTSGGPDTQYF. In nucleotides, the CDR3 is TGTGCCAGCAGTGGGAGGACTAGCGGGGGCCCAGATACGCAGTATTTT.

The rearrangement uses TRBV19 and TRBJ1-1; D is unclear. The CDR3 runs 11 residues. The germline V gene encodes CDR1 LNHDA and CDR2 SQIVND (reference sequence). V was clipped by 3 bases and J by 5 bases, with 4 bases between them. The CDR3 spells CASSMWTEAFF. As DNA, the CDR3 is TGTGCCAGTAGTATGTGGACTGAAGCTTTCTTT.

V usage is TRBV5-6 and J usage is TRBJ2-7; possibly TRBD2 for D (6 bases). The CDR3 extends over 18 amino acids. Germline CDR1 and CDR2: SGHDT and YYEEEE. Trimming left V 1 base short and J 2 bases short, with 22 bases between. For the CDR3, the DNA is TGTGCCAGCAGCTTGTATTTGGGGGAGGAAGGGCCCGCCTACGAGCAGTACTTC. Encoded protein: CASSLYLGEEGPAYEQYF.

The chain carries TRBV24-1 and TRBJ2-2, with 8 bases aligning to TRBD2. Unmatched junction bases numbered 10, after V lost 7 bases and J lost 1 base. Per germline, CDR1 KGHDR and CDR2 SFDVKD. The CDR3 has 17 amino acids. The CDR3 loop is CATRQGPSGGNTGELFF. CDR3 bases: TGTGCCACCAGGCAGGGTCCCAGCGGGGGGAACACCGGGGAGCTGTTTTTT.

The chain joins TRBV28 to TRBJ1-1; the D is unclear. Trimming removed 8 bases from V and 8 bases from J, with 15 bases in between. The CDR3 runs 12 residues. The V gene's germline CDR1 is MDHEN and CDR2 SYDVKM. The CDR3 region has the DNA TGTGCCAGCCTTCTCCATCGGTACGAAGCTTTCTTT. Its translation: CASLLHRYEAFF.

V and J are TRBV5-8 and TRBJ1-5; weak D call: TRBD1 (5 bases). Trimming stripped 2 bases from V and 1 base from J, with 10 bases between. Per the germline V gene, CDR1 is SGHTS and CDR2 is YDEGEE. This CDR3 has 15 residues. The CDR3 region has the DNA TGTGCCAGCAGCTTACGGGGGGGAAGCAATCAGCCCCAGCATTTT. Residues: CASSLRGGSNQPQHF.

This clone was seen once. The chain recombines TRBV4-1 with TRBJ2-2; TRBD2 might be the D (5 bases). Trimming stripped 1 base from V and 4 bases from J, with 10 bases between. The germline V gene encodes CDR1 MGHRA and CDR2 YSYEKL. The length of the CDR3 is 15 residues. The CDR3 protein is CASSQGLAGTGELFF. The CDR3, as DNA: TGCGCCAGCAGCCAAGGGCTAGCTGGCACCGGGGAGCTGTTTTTT.

The CDR3 coding sequence is TGTGCCAGCAGCGCCACGGCCACGGGACAGAACACTGAAGCTTTCTTT. Protein sequence: CASSATATGQNTEAFF. The rearrangement links TRBV9 to TRBJ1-1, with D possibly TRBD1 on 6 matching bases. This CDR3 has 16 residues. The V end was cut by 3 bases, the J end by 1 base, with 16 bases between. From germline, CDR1 is SGDLS and CDR2 YYNGEE.

The chain couples TRBV4-2 to TRBJ1-3; perhaps TRBD1 as D (6 bases). CDR3 length equals 14 residues. The germline V and J ends were trimmed by 4 bases and 3 bases, with 10 bases remaining between them. CDR1 and CDR2 from the germline V gene are LGHNA and YNFKEQ. This CDR3 is CASSLKTGGNTIYF. CDR3 nucleotides: TGTGCCAGCAGCCTCAAGACAGGTGGAAACACCATATATTTT.

This clone occurred once. The V gene is TRBV18, the J gene TRBJ1-5; 7 bases match TRBD1. V was pared by 6 bases and J by 7 bases, with 9 bases of the junction left unmatched. Germline CDR1 KGHSH, CDR2 LQKENI. The CDR3 contains 14 residues. For the CDR3, the DNA is TGTGCCAGCTCCCTAGGACAGGAGGGGCAGCCCCAGCATTTT. Translated, it gives CASSLGQEGQPQHF.

The chain is built from TRBV28 and TRBJ1-5; D possibly corresponds to TRBD1 (5 bases). The V gene lost 2 bases and the J gene lost 2 bases, with 13 bases spanning the gap. Looked up from germline, CDR1 is MDHEN and CDR2 is SYDVKM. The CDR3 runs 16 residues. The CDR3 nucleotides are TGTGCCAGCAGTTTAACTCAGGGTAGGGGCAATCAGCCCCAGCATTTT. Residues: CASSLTQGRGNQPQHF.